What follows is one TCR beta chain and its context. Its antigen is not known. Trimming shortened V by 5 bases and J by 4 bases, and 17 bases separated the two germline ends. Per the germline V gene, CDR1 is SEHNR and CDR2 is FQNEAQ (reference sequence). The CDR3 length is 15 residues. The data stem from a study of response to subunit inactivated influenza vaccine. Study observations and caveats: The authors offered the suggestion that each seasonal influenza vaccination recruits few new T cells.

Each CDR3 protein gets one entry after TCRdb re-called the RT-PCR reads with MiXCR. The top ten hold 26% of the sample, which has roughly 190,000 distinct CDR3 sequences, about 15% seen once. The starting material was CD8+ T cells sorted from PBMCs, obtained roughly 5 days after vaccination. The sequence came from a man aged 50 to 60 who received an inactivated influenza vaccine. The rearrangement links TRBV7-9 to TRBJ1-2, with TRBD1 as a possible D gene (6 bases). CDR3 in DNA: TGTGCCAGCAGCCGAACCCTACAGGGTGCCTATGGCTACACCTTC. Translation gives CASSRTLQGAYGYTF.